This TCR beta chain was retrieved from a study of shared clonotypes between healthy human individuals. Study observations and caveats: At large depth, rarefaction still showed sorted-subset sequencing to be incomplete. Naive subsets generally had larger estimated richness than memory subsets.

Libraries were prepared by immunoSEQ multiplex PCR; TCRdb keeps only in-frame clonotypes and omits some of them. The sample carries a few million clones, just under 95% recorded once. Note on this clone: Its specificity is not known.

Naive CD8 populations comprised CD45RO-negative cells positively selected for CCR7, excluding terminally differentiated effector memory CD45RA+ cells. Looked up from germline, CDR1 is SGDLS and CDR2 is YYNGEE. V lost 3 bases and J lost 3, with 18 bases in between. The CDR3 totals 16 residues. Sequencing used naive CD8+ T cells from PBMCs. The chain has TRBV9 and TRBJ1-1, with D possibly being TRBD1 (6 bases). This sequence originates from a man aged 18 to 29 in good health. Some clones in this sample may be carry-over from other donors' samples. The CDR3 protein is CASSAPLSGADTEAFF. The CDR3 DNA sequence: TGTGCCAGCAGCGCACCGCTTTCGGGGGCGGACACTGAAGCTTTCTTT.